This TCR beta chain was documented in a study of T cells after yellow fever vaccination. V was cut by 2 bases and J by 10 bases, with 7 bases left in between. This CDR3 contains 11 residues. CDR1 is SGHTA, CDR2 FQGNSA, per germline. TCRdb used MiXCR to reprocess the 5' RACE reads, holding one entry per CDR3 protein. Of a few hundred thousand distinct CDR3 sequences listed, 3% to 4.5% are singletons. This clonotype was observed at least ten times. This sample comprised PBMCs, obtained on the day of the yellow fever booster vaccination. This chain uses TRBV7-2 with TRBJ2-3, with D perhaps TRBD1 or TRBD2 (6 bases each). The receptor comes from a man aged 18 to 29 who received the YFV17D yellow fever vaccine. This chain's CDR3 is CASSLRGAQYF. CDR3 nucleotides: TGTGCCAGCAGCTTAAGGGGGGCGCAGTATTTT.